These 21 T cell receptor beta chains came from one sample sequenced in a study of beta chain features in type 1 diabetes. General study findings and limits: People with Type 1 diabetes carried modestly yet significantly shorter TCRB CDR3s in all four CD4+ subsets.

Antigen specificity for these receptors is unknown. The study reverse transcribed the entire isolated RNA, so it sequenced expressed TCRB transcripts. Assay: immunoSEQ multiplex PCR; the TCRdb copy retains only in-frame clones and omits some. This repertoire shows roughly 160,000 clones, about 8% found once; its top ten account for 0.94%. The sequenced sample was central memory CD4+ T cells from blood. Source of these receptors: a middle-aged woman with type 1 diabetes.

This clone was seen only a few times. This rearrangement joins TRBV4-1 to TRBJ2-5; TRBD1 aligns across 7 bases. With 4 bases clipped from V and 0 bases from J, the junction kept 11 bases outside the gene matches. Germline CDR1 and CDR2: MGHRA and YSYEKL. CDR3 length equals 17 residues. CDR3 bases: TGCGCCAGCAGCCTCGACAGGGAAGGCGGGTACCAAGAGACCCAGTACTTC. It codes for CASSLDREGGYQETQYF.

This chain links TRBV29-1 with TRBJ1-2; no clear D. V dropped 2 bases and J dropped 4 bases, with 14 bases sitting between them. Germline lookup yields CDR1 SQVTM and CDR2 ANQGSEA. The CDR3 contains 14 residues. In DNA, the CDR3 is TGCAGCGTTGAATACACGGCGGGGATCTATGGCTACACCTTC. This gives the protein CSVEYTAGIYGYTF.

There are many counts of this clone. The genes are TRBV29-1 and TRBJ2-7, with 7 nucleotides matching TRBD1. Looked up from germline, CDR1 is SQVTM and CDR2 is ANQGSEA. This CDR3 has 13 residues. J lost 1 base, V lost 2 bases, and 2 bases had no gene match. The chain's CDR3 is CSVESGQSYEQYF. CDR3 nucleotide sequence: TGCAGCGTTGAATCGGGACAGTCCTACGAGCAGTACTTC.

This chain uses TRBV7-2 with TRBJ2-2; 8 nucleotides agree with TRBD1. The CDR3 consists of 15 residues. The V and J ends lost 5 bases and 6 bases, in that order; junction bases with no gene match: 8. CDR1 and CDR2 (germline): SGHTA, FQGNSA. CDR3 sequence reads: CASSPRGPTSGELFF. CDR3 coding DNA: TGTGCCAGCAGCCCCAGGGGGCCGACATCCGGGGAGCTGTTTTTT.

The V gene is TRBV18, the J gene TRBJ1-3; 7 positions match TRBD1. CDR1 and CDR2 (germline): KGHSH, LQKENI. Trimming at V came to 3 bases and at J to 2 bases, leaving 7 bases not matched to a gene. The CDR3 contains 16 residues. The CDR3 DNA reads as TGTGCCAGCTCACCGTCGTTCGACAGGGCTGGAAACACCATATATTTT. It yields the protein CASSPSFDRAGNTIYF.

The gene calls are TRBV5-1 and TRBJ2-7; 8 bases are shared with TRBD1. The CDR3 totals 14 residues. Germline V gene sequence: CDR1 SGHRS, CDR2 YFSETQ. V lost 7 bases, J lost 5 bases, and 11 bases stayed unmatched. CDR3: CASGTGSGTNEQYF. For the CDR3, the DNA is TGCGCCAGCGGGACAGGCAGCGGAACAAACGAGCAGTACTTC.

The V and J genes are TRBV7-9 and TRBJ1-2; D gene ambiguous. This CDR3 has 15 residues. V lost 5 bases and J lost 4, with 17 bases in between. The germline V gene has CDR1 SEHNR and CDR2 FQNEAQ (reference sequence). The CDR3 here is CASSRTSTPGYGYTF. CDR3 sequence (DNA): TGTGCCAGCAGCCGAACATCAACCCCAGGCTATGGCTACACCTTC.

There are a few counts of this clone. The chain has TRBV6-5 and TRBJ2-1; weak D call: TRBD2 (6 bases). Looked up from germline, CDR1 is MNHEY and CDR2 is SVGAGI. There are 14 residues in the CDR3. With 6 bases removed from V and 9 bases from J, the gap between germline ends came to 18 bases. The CDR3 region is CASRYRLTRGEQFF. In DNA form, the CDR3 reads TGTGCCAGCAGATACCGACTGACTAGGGGTGAGCAGTTCTTC.

This clone was seen a few times. V and J are TRBV5-4 and TRBJ1-2; TRBD1 aligns across 9 bases. CDR3 length equals 16 residues. In germline, CDR1 is SGHNT, CDR2 YYREEE (reference sequence). V shed 5 bases and J 2 bases; nucleotides not matched to a gene: 10. This CDR3 reads CASRTSKQGANYGYTF. In DNA form, the CDR3 reads TGTGCCAGCAGAACATCAAAACAGGGGGCGAACTATGGCTACACCTTC.

This clone was counted between two and nine times. CDR3 bases: TGTGCCAGCAGCGCGGGACAGGTGAACACAGATACGCAGTATTTT. Translation: CASSAGQVNTDTQYF. The V gene is TRBV7-9, the J gene TRBJ2-3; 8 nucleotides line up with TRBD1. V trimming: 5 bases; J trimming: 2 bases; junction bases outside the gene matches: 6. This CDR3 has 15 amino acids. Looked up from germline, CDR1 is SEHNR and CDR2 is FQNEAQ (reference sequence).

This chain joins TRBV14 and TRBJ2-1; the match to TRBD2 covers 7 bases. V trimming: 1 base; J trimming: 3 bases; junction bases outside the gene matches: 3. Germline V CDR1 and CDR2: SGHDN, FVKESK. This CDR3 spans 15 amino acids. The CDR3 spells CASSQVAGDYNEQFF. The CDR3 DNA is TGTGCCAGCAGCCAAGTCGCGGGAGACTACAATGAGCAGTTCTTC.

This clone was recorded many times. The chain links TRBV14 to TRBJ2-1, with 13 bases matching TRBD2. Germline assignment: CDR1 SGHDN and CDR2 FVKESK. There are 16 residues in the CDR3. J was trimmed by 10 bases and V by 4 bases; bases with no gene match: 10. The CDR3 DNA reads TGTGCCAGCAGCCCCTTGACCGGGACTAGCGGGGAAGAGCAGTTCTTC. Encoded protein: CASSPLTGTSGEEQFF.

V and J are TRBV29-1 and TRBJ2-1; 8 bases are shared with TRBD2. Germline CDR1 and CDR2: SQVTM and ANQGSEA. CDR3 length: 15 residues. The V gene end was trimmed by 3 bases and the J gene end by 0 bases; junction bases not matched to a gene: 4. CDR3 residues: CSVEGGRSSYNEQFF. The CDR3 coding sequence is TGCAGCGTTGAGGGCGGGAGGAGCTCCTACAATGAGCAGTTCTTC.

V usage is TRBV6-5 and J usage is TRBJ2-6, with D unclear. Germline V gene sequence: CDR1 MNHEY, CDR2 SVGAGI. V gave up 0 bases and J gave up 0 bases, with 6 bases separating them. CDR3 size: 16 residues. DNA of the CDR3: TGTGCCAGCAGTTACTCTACGGGCTCTGGGGCCAACGTCCTGACTTTC. Encoded protein: CASSYSTGSGANVLTF.

This clone was observed a few times. The chain has TRBV7-2 and TRBJ1-2, with D tentatively TRBD1 (6 bases). Germline assignment: CDR1 SGHTA and CDR2 FQGNSA. The CDR3 is 13 amino acids. Trimming pared 5 bases from V and 2 bases from J, leaving 9 bases between. The CDR3 loop reads CASSGQPNYGYTF. As DNA, the CDR3 is TGTGCCAGCAGCGGACAGCCAAACTATGGCTACACCTTC.

This clone has more than one count but fewer than ten. J is TRBJ2-1 and V is TRBV5-1; 8 positions agree with TRBD2. There are 14 residues in the CDR3. Losses at the gene ends were 2 bases for V and 5 bases for J; bases not matched to a gene: 3. The germline V gene encodes CDR1 SGHRS and CDR2 YFSETQ. The CDR3, as DNA: TGCGCCAGCAGCTTCCGGGGGGGACACAATGAGCAGTTCTTC. Protein: CASSFRGGHNEQFF.

The chain recombines TRBV20-1 with TRBJ2-1, with no clear D. The CDR3 sequence is 11 residues long. V dropped 7 bases and J dropped 8 bases, with 12 bases sitting between them. Germline V gene data show CDR1 as DFQATT and CDR2 as SNEGSKA (reference sequence). The CDR3 DNA reads TGCAGTGAACTCATTGTAGATGAGCAGTTCTTC. Translating gives CSELIVDEQFF.

This clone was found a few times. The V and J genes are TRBV5-1 and TRBJ2-2, with D possibly TRBD2 on 6 matching bases. There are 15 residues in the CDR3. Trimming removed 0 bases from V and 4 bases from J, with 10 bases in between. The germline gives CDR1 SGHRS, CDR2 YFSETQ. The CDR3 region has the DNA TGCGCCAGCAGCTTGGTCGTGGGAGGCACCGGGGAGCTGTTTTTT. Its protein is CASSLVVGGTGELFF.

This chain uses TRBV19 with TRBJ2-3, with TRBD1 identical over 7 bases. Looked up from germline, CDR1 is LNHDA and CDR2 is SQIVND (reference sequence). V lost 7 bases to trimming and J lost 5 bases; unmatched junction nucleotides: 9. CDR3 length equals 14 residues. The CDR3 spells CASNRAGGVDTQYF. Here the CDR3 DNA reads TGTGCCAGTAACCGGGCAGGGGGAGTAGATACGCAGTATTTT.

This chain links TRBV9 with TRBJ1-5; 8 bases line up with TRBD1. Trimming took 4 bases from V and 0 from J; bases not matched to a gene: 9. The CDR3 has 17 residues. CDR1 and CDR2 from the germline V gene are SGDLS and YYNGEE. The CDR3 sequence: CASSPGTGDYSNQPQHF. The DNA for the CDR3 is TGTGCCAGCAGCCCCGGGACAGGCGACTATAGCAATCAGCCCCAGCATTTT.

The V gene is TRBV15, the J gene TRBJ2-3; D perhaps matches TRBD2 (6 bases). Per germline, CDR1 LNHNV and CDR2 YYDKDF (reference sequence). There are 15 residues in the CDR3. V dropped 3 bases and J dropped 4 bases, with 14 bases sitting between them. CDR3 sequence (DNA): TGTGCCACCAGCAGGACTAGGGAAGAAGCAGATACGCAGTATTTT. This encodes CATSRTREEADTQYF.